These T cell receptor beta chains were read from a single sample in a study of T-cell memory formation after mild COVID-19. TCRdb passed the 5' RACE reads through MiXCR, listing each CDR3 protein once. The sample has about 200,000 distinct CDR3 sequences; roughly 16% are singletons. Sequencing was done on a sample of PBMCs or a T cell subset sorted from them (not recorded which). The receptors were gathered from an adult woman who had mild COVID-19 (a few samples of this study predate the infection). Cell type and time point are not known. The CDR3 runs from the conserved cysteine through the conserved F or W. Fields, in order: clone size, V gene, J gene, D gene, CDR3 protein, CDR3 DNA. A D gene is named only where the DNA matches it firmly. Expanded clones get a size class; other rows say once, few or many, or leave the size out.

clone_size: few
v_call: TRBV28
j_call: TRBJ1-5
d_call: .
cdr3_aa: CASSLEVMPQHF
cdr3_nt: TGTGCCAGCAGTTTAGAAGTAATGCCCCAGCATTTT

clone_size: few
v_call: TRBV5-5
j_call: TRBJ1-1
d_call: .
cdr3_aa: CASSLSVAASSEAFF
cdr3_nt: TGTGCCAGCAGCTTGTCGGTCGCAGCGAGCTCTGAAGCTTTCTTT

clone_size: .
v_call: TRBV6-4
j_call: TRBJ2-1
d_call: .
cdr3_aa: CASSGSKERYEQFF
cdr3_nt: TGTGCCAGCAGTGGGAGTAAGGAGCGGTATGAGCAGTTCTTC

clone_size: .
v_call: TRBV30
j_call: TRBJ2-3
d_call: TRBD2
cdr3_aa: CAWTRGVSTDTQYF
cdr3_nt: TGTGCCTGGACGCGGGGGGTTAGCACAGATACGCAGTATTTT

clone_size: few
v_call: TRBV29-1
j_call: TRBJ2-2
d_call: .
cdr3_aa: CSVQGRTNTGELFF
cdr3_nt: TGCAGCGTGCAGGGACGGACGAACACCGGGGAGCTGTTTTTT

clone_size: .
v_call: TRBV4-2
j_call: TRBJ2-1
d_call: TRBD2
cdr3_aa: CASSQDRGLAYEQFF
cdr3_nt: TGTGCCAGCAGCCAAGATCGCGGACTAGCGTATGAGCAGTTCTTC

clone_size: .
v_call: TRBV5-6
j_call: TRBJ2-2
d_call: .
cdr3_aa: CASSLVPGQNTGELFF
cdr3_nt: TGTGCCAGCAGCTTGGTCCCGGGACAGAACACCGGGGAGCTGTTTTTT

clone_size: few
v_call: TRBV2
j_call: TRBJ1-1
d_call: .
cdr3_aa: CASRAGVNTEAFF
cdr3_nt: TGTGCCAGCAGAGCGGGAGTGAACACTGAAGCTTTCTTT

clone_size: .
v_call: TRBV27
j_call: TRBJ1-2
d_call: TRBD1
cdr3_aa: CASSLRQGGYGYTF
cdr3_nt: TGTGCCAGCAGTCTCCGACAGGGAGGCTATGGCTACACCTTC

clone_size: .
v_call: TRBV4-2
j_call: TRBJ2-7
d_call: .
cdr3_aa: CASSKVGTASYEQYF
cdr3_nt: TGTGCCAGCAGCAAAGTCGGTACGGCTTCCTACGAGCAGTACTTC

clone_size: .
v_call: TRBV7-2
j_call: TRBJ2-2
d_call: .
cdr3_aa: CASSLVSGGNTGELFF
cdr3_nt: TGTGCCAGCAGCTTAGTGTCGGGGGGCAACACCGGGGAGCTGTTTTTT

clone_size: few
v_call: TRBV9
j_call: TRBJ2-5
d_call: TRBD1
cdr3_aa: CASSMGQDETQYF
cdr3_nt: TGTGCCAGCAGCATGGGACAGGACGAGACCCAGTACTTC

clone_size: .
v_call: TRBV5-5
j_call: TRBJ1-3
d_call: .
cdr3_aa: CASSLDVYSGNTIYF
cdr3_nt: TGTGCCAGCAGCTTGGACGTCTACTCTGGAAACACCATATATTTT

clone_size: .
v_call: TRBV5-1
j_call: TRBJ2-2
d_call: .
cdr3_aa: CASSLGSGTMNTGELFF
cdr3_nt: TGCGCCAGCAGCTTGGGTTCCGGGACAATGAACACCGGGGAGCTGTTTTTT

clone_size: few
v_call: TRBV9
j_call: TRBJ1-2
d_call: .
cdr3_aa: CASSVGIVGTGLLYGYTF
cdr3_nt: TGTGCCAGCAGCGTGGGGATTGTGGGGACCGGCCTACTCTATGGCTACACCTTC

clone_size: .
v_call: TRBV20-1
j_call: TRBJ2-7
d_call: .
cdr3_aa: CSARVPQDYSYEQYF
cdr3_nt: TGCAGTGCTAGAGTTCCGCAGGACTACTCCTACGAGCAGTACTTC

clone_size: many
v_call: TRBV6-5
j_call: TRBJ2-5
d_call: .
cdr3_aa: CASSYSGQETQYF
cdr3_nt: TGTGCCAGCAGTTACTCGGGTCAAGAGACCCAGTACTTC

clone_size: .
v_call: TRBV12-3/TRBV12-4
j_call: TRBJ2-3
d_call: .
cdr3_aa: CASSYLRTDTQYF
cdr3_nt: TGTGCCAGCAGTTATCTCCGCACAGATACGCAGTATTTT

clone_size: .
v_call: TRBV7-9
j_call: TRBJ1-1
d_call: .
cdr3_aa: CASSSDPEGTEAFF
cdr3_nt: TGTGCCAGCAGCTCCGATCCGGAGGGCACTGAAGCTTTCTTT

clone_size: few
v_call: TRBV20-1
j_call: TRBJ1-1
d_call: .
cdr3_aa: CSASRATEAFF
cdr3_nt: TGCAGTGCTAGTAGGGCGACTGAAGCTTTCTTT

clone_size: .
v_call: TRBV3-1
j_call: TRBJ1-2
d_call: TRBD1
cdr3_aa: CASSSYIPGQGIYTF
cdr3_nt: TGTGCCAGCAGCTCATATATACCGGGACAGGGGATTTACACCTTC

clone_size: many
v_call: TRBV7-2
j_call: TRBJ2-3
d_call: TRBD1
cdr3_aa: CASTLDRVADTQYF
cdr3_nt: TGTGCCAGCACCTTAGACAGGGTCGCAGATACGCAGTATTTT

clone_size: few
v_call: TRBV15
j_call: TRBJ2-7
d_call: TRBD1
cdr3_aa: CATSSQGAWYF
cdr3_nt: TGTGCCACCAGCAGTCAGGGGGCGTGGTACTTC

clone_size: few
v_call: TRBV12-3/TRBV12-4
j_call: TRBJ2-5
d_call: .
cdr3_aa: CASSLSPETQYF
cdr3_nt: TGTGCCAGCAGTTTATCCCCGGAGACCCAGTACTTC

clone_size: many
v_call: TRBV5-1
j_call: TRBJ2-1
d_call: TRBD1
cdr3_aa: CASSLTGGSYNEQFF
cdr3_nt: TGCGCCAGCAGCTTAACAGGGGGCTCCTACAATGAGCAGTTCTTC

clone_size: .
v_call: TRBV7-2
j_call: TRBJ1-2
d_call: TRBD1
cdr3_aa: CASSDRTGAGDGYTF
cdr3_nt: TGTGCCAGCAGCGATCGCACAGGGGCCGGGGATGGCTACACCTTC

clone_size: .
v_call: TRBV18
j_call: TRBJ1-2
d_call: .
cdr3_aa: CASSPTEGHGYTF
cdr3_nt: TGTGCCAGCTCACCAACCGAGGGGCATGGCTACACCTTC

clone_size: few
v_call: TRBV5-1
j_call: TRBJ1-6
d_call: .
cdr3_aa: CASSQAENNSPLHF
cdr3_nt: TGCGCCAGCAGCCAGGCGGAAAATAATTCACCCCTCCACTTT

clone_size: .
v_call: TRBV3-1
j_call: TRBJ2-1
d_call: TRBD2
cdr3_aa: CASSPSGRAPANEQFF
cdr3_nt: TGTGCCAGCAGTCCTAGCGGGAGGGCCCCCGCCAATGAGCAGTTCTTC

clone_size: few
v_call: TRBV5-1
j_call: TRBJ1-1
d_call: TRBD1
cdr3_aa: CASSSLTGKGTEAFF
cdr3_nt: TGCGCCAGCAGCTCGCTGACAGGGAAGGGGACTGAAGCTTTCTTT

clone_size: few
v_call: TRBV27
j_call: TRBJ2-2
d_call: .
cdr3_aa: CASSSGGSPTGELFF
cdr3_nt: TGTGCCAGCAGTTCTGGAGGGTCCCCCACCGGGGAGCTGTTTTTT

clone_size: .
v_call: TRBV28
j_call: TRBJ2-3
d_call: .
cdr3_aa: CASFGGTSTDTQYF
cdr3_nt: TGTGCCAGCTTTGGAGGGACGAGCACAGATACGCAGTATTTT

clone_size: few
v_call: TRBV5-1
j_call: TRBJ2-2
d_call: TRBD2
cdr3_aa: CASSFPLAGANTGELFF
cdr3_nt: TGCGCCAGCAGCTTCCCCTTAGCGGGGGCAAACACCGGGGAGCTGTTTTTT